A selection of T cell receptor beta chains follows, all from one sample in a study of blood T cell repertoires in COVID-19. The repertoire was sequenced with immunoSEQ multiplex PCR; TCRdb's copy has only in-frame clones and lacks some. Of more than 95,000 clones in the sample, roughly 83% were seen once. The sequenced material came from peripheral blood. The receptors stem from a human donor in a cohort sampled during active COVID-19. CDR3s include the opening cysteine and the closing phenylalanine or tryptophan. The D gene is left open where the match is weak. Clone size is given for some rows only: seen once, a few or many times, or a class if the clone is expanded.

cdr3_aa: CASSLQQINTGELFF
cdr3_nt: TGTGCCAGCAGCTTACAACAGATTAACACCGGGGAGCTGTTTTTT
clone_size: .
j_call: TRBJ2-2
d_call: .
v_call: TRBV5-5

cdr3_aa: CSVGDRGYGYTF
cdr3_nt: TGCAGCGTGGGGGACAGGGGCTATGGCTACACCTTC
clone_size: .
j_call: TRBJ1-2
d_call: TRBD1
v_call: TRBV29-1

cdr3_aa: CASSGLVVFF
cdr3_nt: TGTGCCAGCAGCGGACTAGTTGTGTTCTTC
clone_size: .
j_call: TRBJ2-1
d_call: TRBD2
v_call: TRBV28

cdr3_aa: CASSLAEGRYYTF
cdr3_nt: TGTGCCAGCAGCTTAGCGGAGGGACGGTATTACACCTTC
clone_size: .
j_call: TRBJ1-2
d_call: .
v_call: TRBV7-2

cdr3_aa: CASSFRSGLQPQHF
cdr3_nt: TGTGCCAGCAGTTTTCGTTCAGGGTTACAGCCCCAGCATTTT
clone_size: .
j_call: TRBJ1-5
d_call: .
v_call: TRBV27

cdr3_aa: CAWNVLGAQPQNEQFF
cdr3_nt: TGTGCCTGGAATGTTCTAGGGGCGCAACCCCAAAATGAGCAGTTCTTC
clone_size: .
j_call: TRBJ2-1
d_call: .
v_call: TRBV30

cdr3_aa: CASSEETQYF
cdr3_nt: TGTGCCAGCAGCGAAGAGACCCAGTACTTC
clone_size: .
j_call: TRBJ2-5
d_call: .
v_call: TRBV6-6

cdr3_aa: CASSPWTSGSSYNEQFF
cdr3_nt: TGTGCCAGCTCACCATGGACTAGCGGAAGCTCCTACAATGAGCAGTTCTTC
clone_size: few
j_call: TRBJ2-1
d_call: TRBD2
v_call: TRBV18

cdr3_aa: CASSFGSGETQYF
cdr3_nt: TGTGCCAGCAGTTTCGGGAGTGGAGAGACCCAGTACTTC
clone_size: .
j_call: TRBJ2-5
d_call: .
v_call: TRBV12-3/TRBV12-4

cdr3_aa: CASSPREWLSF
cdr3_nt: TGTGCCAGCAGCCCGCGGGAATGGCTGTCCTTC
clone_size: once
j_call: TRBJ1-2
d_call: .
v_call: TRBV7-2

cdr3_aa: CASSFPGHGVGQPQHF
cdr3_nt: TGTGCCAGCAGTTTCCCCGGACATGGCGTTGGTCAGCCCCAGCATTTT
clone_size: few
j_call: TRBJ1-5
d_call: .
v_call: TRBV28

cdr3_aa: CATSDLGGLDAGELFF
cdr3_nt: TGTGCCACCAGTGATTTGGGGGGCTTGGATGCCGGGGAGCTGTTTTTT
clone_size: once
j_call: TRBJ2-2
d_call: .
v_call: TRBV24-1

cdr3_aa: CASSFGQGVTEAFF
cdr3_nt: TGTGCCAGCAGTTTTGGACAGGGGGTTACTGAAGCTTTCTTT
clone_size: .
j_call: TRBJ1-1
d_call: TRBD1
v_call: TRBV5-4

cdr3_aa: CASSPIAGGSLRWEQYF
cdr3_nt: TGTGCCAGCAGTCCGATAGCGGGAGGGTCTCTCAGGTGGGAGCAGTACTTC
clone_size: .
j_call: TRBJ2-7
d_call: TRBD2
v_call: TRBV27

cdr3_aa: CASSLTTGAVYTF
cdr3_nt: TGTGCCAGCAGCTTAACGACGGGAGCGGTCTACACCTTC
clone_size: .
j_call: TRBJ1-2
d_call: .
v_call: TRBV7-3

cdr3_aa: CATSDQTGFQPQHF
cdr3_nt: TGTGCCACCAGTGACCAGACAGGATTTCAGCCCCAGCATTTT
clone_size: few
j_call: TRBJ1-5
d_call: .
v_call: TRBV24-1

cdr3_aa: CASRTTYEQYF
cdr3_nt: TGCGCCAGCAGGACAACCTACGAGCAGTACTTC
clone_size: .
j_call: TRBJ2-7
d_call: .
v_call: TRBV10-2